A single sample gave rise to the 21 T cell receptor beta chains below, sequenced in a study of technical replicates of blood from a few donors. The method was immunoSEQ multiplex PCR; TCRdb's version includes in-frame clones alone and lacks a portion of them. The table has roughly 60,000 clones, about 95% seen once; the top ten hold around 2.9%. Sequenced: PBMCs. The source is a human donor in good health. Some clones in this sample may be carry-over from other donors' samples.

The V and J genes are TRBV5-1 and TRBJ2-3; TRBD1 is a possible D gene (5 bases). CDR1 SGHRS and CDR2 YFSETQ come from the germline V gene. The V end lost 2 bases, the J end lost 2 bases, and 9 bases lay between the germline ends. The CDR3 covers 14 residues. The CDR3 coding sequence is TGCGCCAGCAGCTTTTCAGGGTTCACAGATACGCAGTATTTT. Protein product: CASSFSGFTDTQYF.

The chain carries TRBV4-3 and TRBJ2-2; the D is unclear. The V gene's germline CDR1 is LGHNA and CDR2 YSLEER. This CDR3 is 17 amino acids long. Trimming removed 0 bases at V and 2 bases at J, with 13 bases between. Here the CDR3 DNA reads TGCGCCAGCAGCCAAGATTTGGTACTACCCAACACCGGGGAGCTGTTTTTT. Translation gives CASSQDLVLPNTGELFF.

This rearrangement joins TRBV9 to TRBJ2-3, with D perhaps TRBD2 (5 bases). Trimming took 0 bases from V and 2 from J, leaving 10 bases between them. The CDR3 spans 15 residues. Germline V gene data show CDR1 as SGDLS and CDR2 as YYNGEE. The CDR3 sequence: CASSVVNLATDTQYF. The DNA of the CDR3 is TGTGCCAGCAGCGTAGTTAACCTAGCCACAGATACGCAGTATTTT.

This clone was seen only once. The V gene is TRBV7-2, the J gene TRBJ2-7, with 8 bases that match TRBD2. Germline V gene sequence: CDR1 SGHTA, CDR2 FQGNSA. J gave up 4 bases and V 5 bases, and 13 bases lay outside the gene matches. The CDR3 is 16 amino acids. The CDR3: CASSPDGREGLYEQYF. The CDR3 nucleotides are TGTGCCAGCAGCCCAGATGGCCGGGAGGGCCTATACGAGCAGTACTTC.

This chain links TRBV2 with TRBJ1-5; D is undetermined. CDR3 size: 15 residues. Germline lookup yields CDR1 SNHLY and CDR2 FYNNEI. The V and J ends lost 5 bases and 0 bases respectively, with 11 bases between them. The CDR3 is CASSTSWDSNQPQHF. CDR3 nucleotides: TGTGCCAGCAGTACTAGTTGGGATAGCAATCAGCCCCAGCATTTT.

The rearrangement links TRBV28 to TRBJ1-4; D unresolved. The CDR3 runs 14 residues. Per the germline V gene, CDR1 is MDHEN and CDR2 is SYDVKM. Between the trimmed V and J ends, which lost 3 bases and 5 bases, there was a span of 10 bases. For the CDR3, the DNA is TGTGCCAGCAGTTTGTTACAGACAAATGAAAAACTGTTTTTT. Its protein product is CASSLLQTNEKLFF.

The CDR3 region has the DNA TGTGCCAGCAGCCCAGTGGGGGGGCTCTACAATGAGCAGTTCTTC. Its protein product is CASSPVGGLYNEQFF. The chain carries TRBV7-9 and TRBJ2-1; D perhaps matches TRBD2 (7 bases). The CDR3 length is 15 residues. V was pared by 5 bases and J by 3 bases, with 14 bases between. The germline V gene has CDR1 SEHNR and CDR2 FQNEAQ (reference sequence).

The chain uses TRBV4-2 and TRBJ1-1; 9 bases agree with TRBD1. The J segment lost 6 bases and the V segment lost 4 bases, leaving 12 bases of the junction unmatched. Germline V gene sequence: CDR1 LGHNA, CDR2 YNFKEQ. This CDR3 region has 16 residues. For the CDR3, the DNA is TGTGCCAGCAGCCCTCGGACAGGGGATTCGGCGGCTGAAGCTTTCTTT. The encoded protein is CASSPRTGDSAAEAFF.

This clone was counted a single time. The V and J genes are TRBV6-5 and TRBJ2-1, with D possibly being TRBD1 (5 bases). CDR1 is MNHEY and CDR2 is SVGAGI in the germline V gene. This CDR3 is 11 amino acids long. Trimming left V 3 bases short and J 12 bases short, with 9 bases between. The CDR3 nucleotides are TGTGCCAGCAGTTATGGGGCAGCGCAGTTCTTC. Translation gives CASSYGAAQFF.

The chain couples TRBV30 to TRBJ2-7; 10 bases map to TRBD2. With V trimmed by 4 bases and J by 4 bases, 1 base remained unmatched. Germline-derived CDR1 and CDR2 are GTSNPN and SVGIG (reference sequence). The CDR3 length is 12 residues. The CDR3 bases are TGTGCCTGGACTAGCGGGGGATACGAGCAGTACTTC. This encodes CAWTSGGYEQYF.

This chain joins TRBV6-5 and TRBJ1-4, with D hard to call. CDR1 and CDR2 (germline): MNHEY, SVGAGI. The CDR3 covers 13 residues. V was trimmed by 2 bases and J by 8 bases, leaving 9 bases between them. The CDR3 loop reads CASSYDFREKLFF. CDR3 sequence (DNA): TGTGCCAGCAGTTACGATTTCAGAGAAAAACTGTTTTTT.

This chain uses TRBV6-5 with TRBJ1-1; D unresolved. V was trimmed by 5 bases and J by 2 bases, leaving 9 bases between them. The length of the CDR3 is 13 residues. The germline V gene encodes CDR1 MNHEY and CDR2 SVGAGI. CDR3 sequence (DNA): TGTGCCAGCAGTAATACAGCCAACACTGAAGCTTTCTTT. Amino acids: CASSNTANTEAFF.

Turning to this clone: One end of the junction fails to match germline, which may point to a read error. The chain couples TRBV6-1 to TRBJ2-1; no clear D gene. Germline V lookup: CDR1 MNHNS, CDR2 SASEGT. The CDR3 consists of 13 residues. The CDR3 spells CASREVYREEQFF. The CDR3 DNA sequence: TGTGCCAGCAGAGAAGTTTACCGCGAGGAGCAGTTCTTC.

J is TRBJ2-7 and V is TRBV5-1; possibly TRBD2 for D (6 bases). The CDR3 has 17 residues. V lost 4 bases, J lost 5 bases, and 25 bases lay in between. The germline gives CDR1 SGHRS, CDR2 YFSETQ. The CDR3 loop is CASSGLPGPTTGNEQYF. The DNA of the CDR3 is TGCGCCAGCAGCGGACTACCGGGACCGACGACCGGGAACGAGCAGTACTTC.

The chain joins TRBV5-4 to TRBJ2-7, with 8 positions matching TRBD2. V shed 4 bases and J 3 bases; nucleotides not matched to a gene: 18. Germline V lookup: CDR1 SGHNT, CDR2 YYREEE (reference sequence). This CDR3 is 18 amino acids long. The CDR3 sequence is CASSLLGLGRMNGYEQYF. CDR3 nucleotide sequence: TGTGCCAGCAGCCTGTTGGGACTAGGGCGAATGAACGGCTACGAGCAGTACTTC. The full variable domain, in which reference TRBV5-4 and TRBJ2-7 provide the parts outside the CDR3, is ETGVTQSPTHLIKTRGQQVTLRCSSQSGHNTVSWYQQALGQGPQFIFQYYREEENGRGNFPPRFSGLQFPNYSSELNVNALELDDSALYLCASSLLGLGRMNGYEQYFGPGTRLTVT.

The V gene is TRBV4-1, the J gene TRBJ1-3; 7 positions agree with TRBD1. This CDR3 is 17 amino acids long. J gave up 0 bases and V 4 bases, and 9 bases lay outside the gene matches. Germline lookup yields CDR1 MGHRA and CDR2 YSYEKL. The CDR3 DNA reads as TGCGCCAGCAGCCGAACGGGACAGACCCACTCTGGAAACACCATATATTTT. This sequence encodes CASSRTGQTHSGNTIYF.

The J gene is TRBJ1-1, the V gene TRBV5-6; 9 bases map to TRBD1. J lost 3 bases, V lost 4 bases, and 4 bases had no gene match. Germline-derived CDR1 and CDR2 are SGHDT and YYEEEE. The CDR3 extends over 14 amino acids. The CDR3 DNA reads TGTGCCAGCAGCGGAGACAGGGGGGACACTGAAGCTTTCTTT. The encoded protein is CASSGDRGDTEAFF.

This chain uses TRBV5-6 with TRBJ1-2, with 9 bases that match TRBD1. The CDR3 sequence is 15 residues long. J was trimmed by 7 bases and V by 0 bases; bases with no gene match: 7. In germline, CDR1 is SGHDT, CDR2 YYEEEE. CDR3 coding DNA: TGTGCCAGCAGCTTGGGAAAACAGGGGGCCTCTGGCTACACCTTC. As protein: CASSLGKQGASGYTF.

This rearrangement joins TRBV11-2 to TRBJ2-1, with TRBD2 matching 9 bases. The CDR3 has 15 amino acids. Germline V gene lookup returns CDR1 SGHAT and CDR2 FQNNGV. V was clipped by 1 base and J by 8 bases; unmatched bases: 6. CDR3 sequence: CASSLALAGFDEQFF. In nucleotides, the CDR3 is TGTGCCAGCAGCTTAGCTCTAGCGGGATTCGATGAGCAGTTCTTC.

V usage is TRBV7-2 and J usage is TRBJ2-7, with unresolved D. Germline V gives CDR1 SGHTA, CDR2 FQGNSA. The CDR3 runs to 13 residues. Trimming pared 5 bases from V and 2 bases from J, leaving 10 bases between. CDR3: CASSHGFAYEQYF. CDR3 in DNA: TGTGCCAGCAGCCACGGGTTTGCCTACGAGCAGTACTTC. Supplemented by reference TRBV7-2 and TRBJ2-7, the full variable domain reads GAGVSQSPSNKVTEKGKDVELRCDPISGHTALYWYRQSLGQGLEFLIYFQGNSAPDKSGLPSDRFSAERTGGSVSTLTIQRTQQEDSAVYLCASSHGFAYEQYFGPGTRLTVT.

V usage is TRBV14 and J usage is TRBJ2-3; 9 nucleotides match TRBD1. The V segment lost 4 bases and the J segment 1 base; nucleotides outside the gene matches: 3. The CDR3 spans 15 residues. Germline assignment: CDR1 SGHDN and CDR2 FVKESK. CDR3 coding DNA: TGTGCCAGCAGCCGACGGACAGGGGGCACAGATACGCAGTATTTT. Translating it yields CASSRRTGGTDTQYF.